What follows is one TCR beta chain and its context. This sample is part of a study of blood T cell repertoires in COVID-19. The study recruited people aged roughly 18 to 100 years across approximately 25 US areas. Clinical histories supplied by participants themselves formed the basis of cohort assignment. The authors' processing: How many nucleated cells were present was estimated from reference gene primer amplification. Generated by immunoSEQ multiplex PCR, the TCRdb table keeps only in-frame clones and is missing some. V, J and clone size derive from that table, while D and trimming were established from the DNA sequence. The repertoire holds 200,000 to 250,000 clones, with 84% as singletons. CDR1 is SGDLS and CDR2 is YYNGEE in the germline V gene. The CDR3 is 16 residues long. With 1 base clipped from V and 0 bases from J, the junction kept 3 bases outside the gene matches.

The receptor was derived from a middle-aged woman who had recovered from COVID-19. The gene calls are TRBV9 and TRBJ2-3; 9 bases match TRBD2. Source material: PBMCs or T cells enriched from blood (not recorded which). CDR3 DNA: TGTGCCAGCAGCGTATACCTAGCGGGAAGCACAGATACGCAGTATTTT. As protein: CASSVYLAGSTDTQYF.